The T cell receptor (beta chain) under discussion was sequenced for a study of a mutant IDH1 vaccine in newly diagnosed glioma. Study-wide context: Vaccination was launched 4-6 weeks after radiotherapy alone, or with temozolomide cycles. Pretreatment consisted of radiotherapy, temozolomide, or both, with most receiving both.

Germline V gives CDR1 SGHVS, CDR2 FQNEAQ. CDR3 length: 12 residues. V lost 4 bases and J 1 base, leaving 3 bases between the germline ends. Time point here: week 23, last vaccination. With topical imiquimod, each dose of the vaccine consisted of 300 ug of mutant IDH1 20-mer peptide. Details on this clone: Antigen: not known.

Measured with immunoSEQ multiplex PCR; TCRdb has only the in-frame clones, and not every one. The table has 25,000 to 30,000 clones, about four fifths seen once. This chain connects TRBV7-8 to TRBJ2-3, with unresolved D. This clonotype was sampled from a woman aged 25 to 45 with glioma. The sample in question was PBMCs, obtained from a glioma patient whose treatment included an IDH1 peptide vaccine. The DNA for the CDR3 is TGTGCCAGCAGCTCCCGCACAGATACGCAGTATTTT. This sequence encodes CASSSRTDTQYF.